A selection of T cell receptor beta chains follows, all from one sample in a study of blood T cell repertoires in COVID-19. The assay was immunoSEQ multiplex PCR, and TCRdb's table has in-frame clones only and misses some. This table has a few hundred thousand clones, 88% appearing once. Material: PBMCs or T cells enriched from blood (not recorded which). The receptors stem from a woman aged 55-69 years in a cohort exposed to, infected with or recovered from COVID-19 (not recorded which). Both conserved end residues are part of each CDR3. A D gene is named only where the DNA matches it firmly. Clone size is stated in some rows and not others, as once, few, many or a class when expanded.

CDR3 length,clone size,D gene,V gene,J gene,CDR3 protein,CDR3 DNA
17,NA,TRBD2,TRBV6-4,TRBJ2-1,CASSATTSGRAHHEQFF,TGTGCCAGCAGTGCTACGACTAGCGGGAGGGCCCACCATGAGCAGTTCTTC
12,NA,NA,TRBV27,TRBJ2-2,CASKRGTGELFF,TGTGCCAGCAAAAGGGGCACCGGGGAGCTGTTTTTT
17,once,NA,TRBV10-1,TRBJ1-5,CASSGQGRMYSNQPQHF,TGCGCCAGCAGTGGGCAGGGGCGAATGTATAGCAATCAGCCCCAGCATTTT
14,NA,NA,TRBV6-5,TRBJ1-6,CASSTGWGNSPLHF,TGTGCCAGCAGCACAGGGTGGGGAAATTCACCCCTCCACTTT
16,NA,NA,TRBV11-2,TRBJ1-3,CASRHTGQSSGNTIYF,TGTGCCAGCAGGCATACAGGGCAGAGCTCTGGAAACACCATATATTTT
17,NA,TRBD1,TRBV27,TRBJ2-2,CASSLNRDRAVTGELFF,TGTGCCAGCAGTCTAAACCGGGACAGGGCCGTCACCGGGGAGCTGTTTTTT
13,few,NA,TRBV2,TRBJ1-6,CASSGQGGSPLHF,TGTGCCAGCAGCGGACAAGGGGGTTCACCCCTCCACTTT
14,NA,TRBD1,TRBV6-5,TRBJ1-2,CASSKTGTEDGYTF,TGTGCCAGCAGTAAGACCGGGACAGAAGATGGCTACACCTTC
19,NA,TRBD2,TRBV7-8,TRBJ2-2,CASSLALAGGPWDTGELFF,TGTGCCAGCAGCTTAGCGCTAGCGGGAGGGCCTTGGGACACCGGGGAGCTGTTTTTT
18,NA,NA,TRBV27,TRBJ2-6,CASSLRALAPSGANVLTF,TGTGCCAGCAGTTTGCGGGCACTAGCCCCCTCTGGGGCCAACGTCCTGACTTTC
16,once,TRBD2,TRBV24-1,TRBJ2-3,CATSDGTSGRPDTQYF,TGTGCCACCAGTGATGGGACTAGCGGGAGACCTGATACGCAGTATTTT
17,NA,TRBD2,TRBV5-6,TRBJ2-3,CASSLGLAGVKRDTQYF,TGTGCCAGCAGCTTGGGACTAGCGGGAGTAAAAAGAGATACGCAGTATTTT
15,NA,TRBD1,TRBV24-1,TRBJ2-1,CATSPTGGSDNEQFF,TGTGCCACCAGTCCCACAGGGGGGTCAGACAATGAGCAGTTCTTC
16,NA,NA,TRBV30,TRBJ2-3,CAWSVLGRWVTDTQYF,TGTGCCTGGAGTGTACTGGGGAGGTGGGTCACAGATACGCAGTATTTT
17,NA,TRBD2,TRBV4-1,TRBJ2-7,CASSLRLAGAPDYEQYF,TGCGCCAGCAGCCTAAGACTAGCGGGAGCACCGGACTACGAGCAGTACTTC
15,NA,TRBD1,TRBV5-1,TRBJ1-1,CASSYRQGKNTEAFF,TGCGCCAGCAGCTATCGACAGGGGAAGAACACTGAAGCTTTCTTT
12,few,NA,TRBV15,TRBJ2-7,CATSRSTGQQYF,TGTGCCACCAGCAGAAGCACAGGGCAGCAGTACTTC
16,NA,NA,TRBV19,TRBJ2-4,CASSIQGLLAKNIQYF,TGTGCCAGTAGTATTCAGGGTCTTCTAGCCAAAAACATTCAGTACTTC
11,NA,NA,TRBV6-5,TRBJ2-7,CASSSYYEQYF,TGTGCCAGCAGTTCCTACTACGAGCAGTACTTC
14,NA,NA,TRBV3-1/TRBV3-2,TRBJ2-5,CASSQGQGRETQYF,TGTGCCAGCAGCCAAGGGCAGGGCAGAGAGACCCAGTACTTC
12,NA,TRBD2,TRBV24-1,TRBJ2-3,CAAGGDTDTQYF,TGTGCCGCGGGGGGGGACACAGATACGCAGTATTTT
12,NA,NA,TRBV7-9,TRBJ2-3,CASSPKRDTQYF,TGTGCCAGCAGCCCGAAGCGCGATACGCAGTATTTT
15,NA,TRBD2,TRBV27,TRBJ2-1,CASSSLAGGYNEQFF,TGTGCCAGCAGTTCCCTGGCGGGAGGATACAATGAGCAGTTCTTC
14,few,NA,TRBV28,TRBJ1-1,CASSRDTAKGEAFF,TGTGCCAGCAGTAGGGACACGGCGAAGGGTGAAGCTTTCTTT
15,NA,NA,TRBV3-1/TRBV3-2,TRBJ2-4,CASNVRGQGKNIQYF,TGTGCCAGCAACGTTCGTGGGCAGGGAAAAAACATTCAGTACTTC
13,NA,NA,TRBV24-1,TRBJ1-2,CATSAEGVLGYTF,TGTGCCACCAGTGCAGAAGGGGTCCTCGGCTACACCTTC
15,NA,TRBD2,TRBV18,TRBJ2-1,CASSPGLAGGDEQFF,TGTGCCAGCTCACCTGGACTAGCGGGAGGGGATGAGCAGTTCTTC
18,NA,TRBD2,TRBV16,TRBJ2-1,CASSPSGVLAGSYNEQFF,TGTGCCAGCAGCCCCTCCGGGGTACTAGCGGGGTCCTACAATGAGCAGTTCTTC
15,NA,NA,TRBV3-1/TRBV3-2,TRBJ2-1,CASSQGGRGYNEQFF,TGTGCCAGCAGCCAAGGGGGTAGGGGCTACAATGAGCAGTTCTTC
15,NA,NA,TRBV4-3,TRBJ1-6,CASSHYGHYNSPLHF,TGCGCCAGCAGCCATTATGGACACTATAATTCACCCCTCCACTTT
17,NA,NA,TRBV5-5,TRBJ1-5,CASSLAPITMTTWPQHF,TGTGCCAGCAGCTTGGCGCCGATAACTATGACGACTTGGCCCCAGCATTTT
13,NA,TRBD2,TRBV11-2,TRBJ2-7,CASLSGSSYEQYF,TGTGCCAGCCTTAGCGGGAGCTCCTACGAGCAGTACTTC
14,NA,TRBD2,TRBV2,TRBJ2-7,CASNKEREGYEQYF,TGTGCCAGCAATAAGGAGCGGGAGGGTTACGAGCAGTACTTC